The rows below give T cell receptor beta chains drawn from one sample of a study of blood T cell repertoires in COVID-19. Repertoires were generated with immunoSEQ multiplex PCR, while TCRdb's copy carries only in-frame clones and drops some. The sample yields around 75,000 clones, 90% seen once. The specimen sequenced was peripheral blood. The receptors here all came from a man in his forties or fifties with acute or convalescent COVID-19. Both conserved end residues are part of each CDR3. A D gene is named only where the DNA matches it firmly. A clone size is listed for some rows: how often the clone was seen (once, few, many), or a class if it is expanded.

>TRBV19|TRBD2|-|TRBJ2-7
TGTGCCAGTAGTCTAGTAGCGGGGAGCTCCTACGAGCAGTACTTC
CASSLVAGSSYEQYF
>TRBV27|TRBD2|-|TRBJ2-7
TGTGCCAGCAGACTTACTAGCGGAAACTCCTACGAGCAGTACTTC
CASRLTSGNSYEQYF
>TRBV5-1|TRBD2|-|TRBJ2-1
TGCGCCAGCAGCCAAGGGGCGGGAGTAAAAGGCAATGAGCAGTTCTTC
CASSQGAGVKGNEQFF
>TRBV5-6|-|-|TRBJ1-1
TGTGCCAGCAGCTTCGGTGGCACTGAAGCTTTCTTT
CASSFGGTEAFF
>TRBV19|TRBD1|-|TRBJ2-7
TGTGCCAGTAGTATGTCTGGGACAGGGGCCTACGAGCAGTACTTC
CASSMSGTGAYEQYF
>TRBV30|TRBD1|-|TRBJ1-2
TGTGCCTGGAGTCCTGGACAGGGGACTCTCCATGGCTACACCTTC
CAWSPGQGTLHGYTF
>TRBV6-1|TRBD2|once|TRBJ2-7
TGTGCCAGCAGTGAAGCGGGGACTAGCGGGTACGAGCAGTACTTC
CASSEAGTSGYEQYF
>TRBV7-9|TRBD1|-|TRBJ2-5
TGTGCCAGCAGCTCCGGACAGGGGTTGGGTGGGCCACAGACCCAGTACTTC
CASSSGQGLGGPQTQYF
>TRBV29-1|TRBD2|-|TRBJ2-5
TGCAGCGTGCCCCTAGCGGGAGAGACCCAGTACTTC
CSVPLAGETQYF
>TRBV19|TRBD2|few|TRBJ2-1
TGTGCCAGTAGTCTCTCGGGGACTAGCGGGGCCACCTACAATGAGCAGTTCTTC
CASSLSGTSGATYNEQFF
>TRBV7-9|TRBD1|-|TRBJ1-1
TGTGCCAGCAGCTTCAAGGAACAGGGGGTATTCGCTGAAGCTTTCTTT
CASSFKEQGVFAEAFF